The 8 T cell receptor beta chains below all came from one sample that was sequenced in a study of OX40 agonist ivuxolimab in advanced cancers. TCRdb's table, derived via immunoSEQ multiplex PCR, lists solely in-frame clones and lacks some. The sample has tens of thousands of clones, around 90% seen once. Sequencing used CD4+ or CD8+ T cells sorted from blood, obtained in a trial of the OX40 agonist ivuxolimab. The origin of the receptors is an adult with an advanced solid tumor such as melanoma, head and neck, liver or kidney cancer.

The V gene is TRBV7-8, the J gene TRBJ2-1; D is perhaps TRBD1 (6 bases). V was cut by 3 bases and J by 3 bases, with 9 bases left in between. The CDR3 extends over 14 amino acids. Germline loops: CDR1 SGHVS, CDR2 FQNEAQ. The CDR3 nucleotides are TGTGCCAGCAGCTTCGTACAGGGCTACAATGAGCAGTTCTTC. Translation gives CASSFVQGYNEQFF.

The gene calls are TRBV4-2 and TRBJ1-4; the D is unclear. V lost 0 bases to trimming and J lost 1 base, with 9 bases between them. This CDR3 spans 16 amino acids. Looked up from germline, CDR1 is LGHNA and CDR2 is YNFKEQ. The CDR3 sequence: CASSQDGAGTNEKLFF. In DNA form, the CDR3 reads TGTGCCAGCAGCCAAGACGGAGCGGGAACTAATGAAAAACTGTTTTTT.

CDR3 nucleotide sequence: TGTGCCAGCAGTGAAAGCCCCGGGAGCTCCTACGAGCAGTACTTC. Translation gives CASSESPGSSYEQYF. The chain has TRBV6-1 and TRBJ2-7, with TRBD2 as a possible D gene (6 bases). The CDR3 has 15 residues. Germline CDR1 reads MNHNS; CDR2 reads SASEGT. The germline V and J ends were trimmed by 2 bases and 0 bases, with 11 bases remaining between them.

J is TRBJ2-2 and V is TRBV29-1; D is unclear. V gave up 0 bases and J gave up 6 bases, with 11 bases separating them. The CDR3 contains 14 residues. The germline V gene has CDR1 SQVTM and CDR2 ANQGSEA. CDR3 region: CSVEDLSWAGELFF. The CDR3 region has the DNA TGCAGCGTTGAAGATCTGTCTTGGGCCGGGGAGCTGTTTTTT.

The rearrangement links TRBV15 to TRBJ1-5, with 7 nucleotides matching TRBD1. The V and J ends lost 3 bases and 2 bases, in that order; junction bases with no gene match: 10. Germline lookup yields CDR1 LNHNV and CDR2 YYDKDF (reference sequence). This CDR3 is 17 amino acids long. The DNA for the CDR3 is TGTGCCACCAGCAGGCGCCAGACAGGGAGGGGCAATCAGCCCCAGCATTTT. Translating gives CATSRRQTGRGNQPQHF. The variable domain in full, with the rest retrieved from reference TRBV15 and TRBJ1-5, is DAMVIQNPRYQVTQFGKPVTLSCSQTLNHNVMYWYQQKSSQAPKLLFHYYDKDFNNEADTPDNFQSRRPNTSFCFLDIRSPGLGDTAMYLCATSRRQTGRGNQPQHFGDGTRLSIL.

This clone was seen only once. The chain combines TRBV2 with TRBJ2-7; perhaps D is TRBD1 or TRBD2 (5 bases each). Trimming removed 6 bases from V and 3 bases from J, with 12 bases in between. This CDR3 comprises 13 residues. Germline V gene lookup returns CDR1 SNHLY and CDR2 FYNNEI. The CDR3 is CASRGTAGYEQYF. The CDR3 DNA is TGTGCCAGCAGGGGGACCGCTGGCTACGAGCAGTACTTC. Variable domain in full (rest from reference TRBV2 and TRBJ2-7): EPEVTQTPSHQVTQMGQEVILRCVPISNHLYFYWYRQILGQKVEFLVSFYNNEISEKSEIFDDQFSVERPDGSNFTLKIRSTKLEDSAMYFCASRGTAGYEQYFGPGTRLTVT.

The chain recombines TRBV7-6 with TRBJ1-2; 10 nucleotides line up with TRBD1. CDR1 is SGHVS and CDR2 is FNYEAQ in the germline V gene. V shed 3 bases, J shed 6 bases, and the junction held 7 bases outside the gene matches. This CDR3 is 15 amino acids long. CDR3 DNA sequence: TGTGCCAGCAGCTTCCACGGACAGGGGGAGGATGGCTACACCTTC. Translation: CASSFHGQGEDGYTF.

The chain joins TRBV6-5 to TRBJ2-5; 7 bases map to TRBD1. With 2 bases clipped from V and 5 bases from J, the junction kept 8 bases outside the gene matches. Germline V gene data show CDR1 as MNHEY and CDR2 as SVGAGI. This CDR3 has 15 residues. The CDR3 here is CASSYTTGIGETQYF. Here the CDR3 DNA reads TGTGCCAGCAGTTACACGACAGGGATAGGGGAGACCCAGTACTTC.